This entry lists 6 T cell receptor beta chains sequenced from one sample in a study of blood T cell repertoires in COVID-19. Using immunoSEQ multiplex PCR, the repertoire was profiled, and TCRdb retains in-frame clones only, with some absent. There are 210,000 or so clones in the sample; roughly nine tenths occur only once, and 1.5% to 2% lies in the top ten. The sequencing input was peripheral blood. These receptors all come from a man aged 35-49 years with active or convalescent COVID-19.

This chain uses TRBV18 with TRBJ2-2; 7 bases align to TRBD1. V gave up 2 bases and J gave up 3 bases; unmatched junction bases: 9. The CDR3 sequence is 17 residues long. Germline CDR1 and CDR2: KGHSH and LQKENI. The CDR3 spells CASSPFPRTGDTGELFF. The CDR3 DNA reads TGTGCCAGCTCACCATTTCCCCGGACAGGTGACACCGGGGAGCTGTTTTTT.

CDR3 amino acids: CASSIRDSTDTQYF. The CDR3 nucleotides read TGTGCCAGTAGTATACGGGATAGCACAGATACGCAGTATTTT. The rearrangement joins TRBV19 to TRBJ2-3; the D gene is possibly TRBD2 (5 bases). Germline loops: CDR1 LNHDA, CDR2 SQIVND (reference sequence). Trimming shortened V by 2 bases and J by 0 bases, and 6 bases separated the two germline ends. This CDR3 contains 14 residues.

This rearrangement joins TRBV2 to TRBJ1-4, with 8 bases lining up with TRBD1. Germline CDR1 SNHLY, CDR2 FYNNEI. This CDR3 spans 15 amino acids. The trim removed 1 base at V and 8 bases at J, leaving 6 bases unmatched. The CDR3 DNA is TGTGCCAGCAGTGAAGGGGGTACAGGGGGAGAAAAACTGTTTTTT. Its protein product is CASSEGGTGGEKLFF.

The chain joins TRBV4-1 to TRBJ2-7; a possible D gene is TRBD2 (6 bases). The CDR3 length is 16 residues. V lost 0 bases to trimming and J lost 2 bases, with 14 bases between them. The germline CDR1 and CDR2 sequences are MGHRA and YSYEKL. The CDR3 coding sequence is TGCGCCAGCAGCCAAGAATTAATGGGGGGAGCCTACGAGCAGTACTTC. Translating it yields CASSQELMGGAYEQYF.

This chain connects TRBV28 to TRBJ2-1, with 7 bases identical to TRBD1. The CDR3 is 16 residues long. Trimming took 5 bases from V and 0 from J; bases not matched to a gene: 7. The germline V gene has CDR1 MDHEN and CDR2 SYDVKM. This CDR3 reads CASSPPGQSSYNEQFF. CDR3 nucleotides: TGTGCCAGCAGTCCACCGGGACAGAGCTCCTACAATGAGCAGTTCTTC.

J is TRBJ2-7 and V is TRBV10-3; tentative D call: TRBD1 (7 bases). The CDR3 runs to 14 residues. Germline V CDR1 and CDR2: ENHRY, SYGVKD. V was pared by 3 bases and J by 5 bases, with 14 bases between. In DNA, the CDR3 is TGTGCCATCAGTGACAGGGGGGTTGGGGACGAGCAGTACTTC. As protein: CAISDRGVGDEQYF.